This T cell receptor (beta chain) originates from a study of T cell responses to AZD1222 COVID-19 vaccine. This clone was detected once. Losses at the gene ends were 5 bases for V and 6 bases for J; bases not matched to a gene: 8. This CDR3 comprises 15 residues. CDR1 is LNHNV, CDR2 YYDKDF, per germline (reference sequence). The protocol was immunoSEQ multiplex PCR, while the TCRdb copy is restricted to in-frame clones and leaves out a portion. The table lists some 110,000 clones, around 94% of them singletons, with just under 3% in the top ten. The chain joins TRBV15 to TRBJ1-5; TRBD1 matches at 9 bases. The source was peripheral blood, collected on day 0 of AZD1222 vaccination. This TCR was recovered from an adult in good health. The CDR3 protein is CATSGGTGRSQPQHF. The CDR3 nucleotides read TGTGCCACCAGCGGAGGGACAGGGAGGTCTCAGCCCCAGCATTTT.